The rows below give T cell receptor beta chains drawn from one sample of a study of shared clonotypes between healthy human individuals. Libraries were prepared by immunoSEQ multiplex PCR; TCRdb keeps only in-frame clonotypes and omits some of them. The sample carries 1,400,000 or so clones, 97% to 99% recorded once. The sample consisted of naive CD4+ T cells sorted from blood. The source is a man younger than 40 in good health. Both conserved end residues are part of each CDR3. Each record gives: V gene, CDR3 length, D gene, clone size, J gene, CDR3 protein, CDR3 DNA. A D gene is named only where the DNA matches it firmly. Clone sizes are given selectively: once, few, many, or a class where the clone is expanded.

>TRBV5-4|16|TRBD2|.|TRBJ2-1
CASSLEPGLAGSEQFF
TGTGCCAGCAGCTTGGAACCGGGACTAGCGGGAAGTGAGCAGTTCTTC
>TRBV20-1|10|.|.|TRBJ2-5
CTPLLETQYF
TGCACACCCCTTTTGGAGACCCAGTACTTC
>TRBV6-1|14|TRBD1|.|TRBJ1-4
CASRGQLTVEKLFF
TGTGCCAGCAGGGGACAGTTAACAGTTGAAAAACTGTTTTTT
>TRBV29-1|13|.|.|TRBJ2-7
CSVRTAQPYEQYF
TGCAGCGTCCGGACTGCTCAACCCTACGAGCAGTACTTC
>TRBV5-1|15|TRBD1|.|TRBJ2-7
CASSIRTGTFREQYF
TGCGCCAGCAGCATCAGGACAGGTACTTTTCGCGAGCAGTACTTC
>TRBV11-2|15|TRBD2|.|TRBJ2-7
CASSGRLAGSYEQYF
TGTGCCAGCAGCGGGAGACTAGCGGGTTCCTACGAGCAGTACTTC
>TRBV9|14|TRBD2|.|TRBJ2-7
CASSVTGTREQQYF
TGTGCCAGCAGCGTGACCGGGACTAGGGAACAGCAGTACTTC
>TRBV14|16|.|.|TRBJ1-4
CASSQGYGSTNEKLFF
TGTGCCAGCAGCCAAGGATATGGCAGCACTAATGAAAAACTGTTTTTT
>TRBV5-4|13|.|.|TRBJ2-7
CASSLKGAYEQYF
TGTGCCAGCAGCTTGAAGGGAGCCTACGAGCAGTACTTC
>TRBV11-2|15|TRBD2|.|TRBJ2-7
CASSSPSGSPYEQYF
TGTGCCAGCAGCTCCCCGAGCGGGAGCCCCTACGAGCAGTACTTC
>TRBV29-1|16|.|.|TRBJ2-7
CSVAAGALRDNYEQYF
TGCAGCGTTGCTGCAGGCGCACTGCGGGACAACTACGAGCAGTACTTC
>TRBV5-8|15|.|.|TRBJ2-1
CASSFLQPAGNEQFF
TGTGCCAGCAGCTTCTTACAGCCGGCCGGGAATGAGCAGTTCTTC
>TRBV9|18|TRBD2|.|TRBJ2-3
CASSVDGRLAESTDTQYF
TGTGCCAGCAGCGTAGACGGGAGACTAGCGGAGAGCACAGATACGCAGTATTTT
>TRBV18|16|TRBD2|.|TRBJ2-1
CASSSRLAGGLDEQFF
TGTGCCAGCTCAAGCCGCCTAGCGGGAGGGCTCGATGAGCAGTTCTTC
>TRBV10-3|14|.|.|TRBJ2-1
CAISLESKGDEQFF
TGTGCCATCAGTCTTGAATCAAAGGGCGATGAGCAGTTCTTC
>TRBV9|14|.|once|TRBJ1-5
CASSEAPWDQPQHF
TGTGCCAGCAGTGAAGCTCCGTGGGATCAGCCCCAGCATTTT
>TRBV5-4|13|.|.|TRBJ1-1
CASSPGPGTEAFF
TGTGCCAGCAGCCCGGGGCCCGGCACTGAAGCTTTCTTT
>TRBV14|12|.|.|TRBJ2-5
CASSQGKETQYF
TGTGCCAGCAGCCAAGGGAAAGAGACCCAGTACTTC
>TRBV5-4|16|TRBD2|once|TRBJ2-2
CASSVGTSRSTGELFF
TGTGCCAGCAGCGTCGGGACTAGCCGGAGCACCGGGGAGCTGTTTTTT
>TRBV27|12|.|.|TRBJ2-5
CASSSPGTRIHF
TGTGCCAGCAGTTCTCCCGGCACAAGAATCCACTTC
>TRBV18|17|TRBD1|.|TRBJ1-2
CASSPPTGGQPNYGYTF
TGTGCCAGCTCACCCCCGACAGGGGGCCAACCTAACTATGGCTACACCTTC
>TRBV4-3|13|.|once|TRBJ2-3
CASSQEETDTQYF
TGCGCCAGCAGCCAAGAAGAGACAGATACGCAGTATTTT
>TRBV28|14|.|once|TRBJ2-3
CASSLPGTTDTQYF
TGTGCCAGCAGTTTGCCGGGGACCACAGATACGCAGTATTTT
>TRBV7-8|15|TRBD2|.|TRBJ2-1
CASSPKRDLFNEQFF
TGTGCCAGCAGCCCCAAGCGGGACCTCTTCAATGAGCAGTTCTTC
>TRBV6-5|14|.|.|TRBJ1-1
CASSYTKGLAEAFF
TGTGCCAGCAGTTACACGAAAGGGCTCGCTGAAGCTTTCTTT
>TRBV5-1|14|TRBD1|once|TRBJ1-4
CASSLGQGVEKLFF
TGCGCCAGCAGCTTGGGACAGGGGGTTGAAAAACTGTTTTTT
>TRBV5-1|12|.|.|TRBJ2-1
CASSLVFPWQFF
TGCGCCAGCAGCTTGGTCTTCCCCTGGCAGTTCTTC
>TRBV7-9|18|TRBD2|.|TRBJ2-1
CASSSPASGRESYNEQFF
TGTGCCAGCAGCTCGCCGGCTAGCGGGAGGGAGAGCTACAATGAGCAGTTCTTC
>TRBV5-1|14|TRBD2|.|TRBJ2-5
CASSLAGGEETQYF
TGCGCCAGCAGCTTGGCGGGAGGAGAGGAGACCCAGTACTTC
>TRBV28|15|.|.|TRBJ1-5
CASSSTPYSNQPQHF
TGTGCCAGCAGTTCTACACCGTATAGCAATCAGCCCCAGCATTTT
>TRBV2|13|.|.|TRBJ2-2
CATTQGITGELFF
TGTGCCACAACCCAAGGTATCACCGGGGAGCTGTTTTTT
>TRBV1|16|.|once|TRBJ2-1
CTSSHAASGSYNEQFF
TGCACCAGCAGCCACGCTGCTAGCGGTTCCTACAATGAGCAGTTCTTC
>TRBV9|13|.|.|TRBJ1-1
CASSHRGDTEAFF
TGTGCCAGCAGCCATCGGGGGGACACTGAAGCTTTCTTT
>TRBV7-6|16|.|once|TRBJ2-3
CASSLGRDRLTDTQYF
TGTGCCAGCAGCTTAGGGCGGGATCGATTAACAGATACGCAGTATTTT
>TRBV10-1|13|.|.|TRBJ1-4
CASSDGGVGKLFF
TGCGCCAGCAGTGACGGAGGAGTAGGGAAACTGTTTTTT
>TRBV5-1|16|.|.|TRBJ2-1
CASTLGGILSYNEQFF
TGCGCCAGCACCCTAGGCGGGATATTGTCCTACAATGAGCAGTTCTTC
>TRBV2|15|TRBD2|.|TRBJ2-7
CASSESQGGLREQYF
TGTGCCAGCAGTGAATCGCAGGGAGGGCTACGGGAGCAGTACTTC
>TRBV2|12|TRBD1|.|TRBJ2-5
CASARGRETQYF
TGTGCCAGCGCCAGGGGGCGGGAGACCCAGTACTTC
>TRBV28|17|TRBD1|.|TRBJ2-7
CASSLLGAGTGINEQYF
TGTGCCAGCAGTTTATTGGGGGCAGGGACAGGTATCAACGAGCAGTACTTC
>TRBV11-2|14|.|.|TRBJ2-3
CASSLGREGDTQYF
TGTGCCAGCAGCTTAGGGCGGGAAGGAGATACGCAGTATTTT
>TRBV19|15|.|.|TRBJ2-7
CASSIGRAPAYEQYF
TGTGCCAGTAGTATAGGGCGGGCACCAGCCTACGAGCAGTACTTC
>TRBV13|12|TRBD1|.|TRBJ1-1
CASSADRVEAFF
TGTGCCAGCAGCGCGGACAGGGTTGAAGCTTTCTTT
>TRBV14|13|TRBD2|.|TRBJ2-7
CASSPGTSGALWF
TGTGCCAGCAGCCCCGGGACTAGCGGGGCCCTCTGGTTC
>TRBV5-1|13|TRBD1|.|TRBJ1-2
CASSPGQTYGYTF
TGCGCCAGCAGCCCGGGACAGACCTATGGCTACACCTTC
>TRBV5-4|15|.|once|TRBJ2-2
CASSVPGLTTGELFF
TGTGCCAGCAGCGTACCGGGACTTACCACCGGGGAGCTGTTTTTT
>TRBV14|22|TRBD1|.|TRBJ2-6
CASSQEPPLPTGRNSGANVLTF
TGTGCCAGCAGCCAAGAGCCCCCTCTTCCGACAGGGCGCAACTCTGGGGCCAACGTCCTGACTTTC
>TRBV6-1|13|.|.|TRBJ2-5
CASSADSQETQYF
TGTGCCAGCAGTGCCGACAGCCAAGAGACCCAGTACTTC
>TRBV5-1|20|.|.|TRBJ2-1
CASSFSQSPLLESSYNEQFF
TGCGCCAGCAGCTTCTCTCAAAGCCCGTTACTGGAGAGCTCCTACAATGAGCAGTTCTTC
>TRBV20-1|11|.|.|TRBJ2-5
CSALTSETQYF
TGCAGTGCTTTAACGTCGGAGACCCAGTACTTC
>TRBV27|15|.|.|TRBJ1-5
CASSLTANGNQPQHF
TGTGCCAGCAGTTTAACAGCCAACGGCAATCAGCCCCAGCATTTT
>TRBV5-6|13|TRBD1|.|TRBJ2-7
CASRDRGRPEQYF
TGTGCCAGCAGGGACAGGGGGCGTCCTGAGCAGTACTTC
>TRBV19|16|.|.|TRBJ2-1
CASSMPAASSYNEQFF
TGTGCCAGTAGTATGCCGGCAGCGAGCTCCTACAATGAGCAGTTCTTC
>TRBV4-1|13|.|.|TRBJ2-7
CASSPSRYGRQYF
TGCGCCAGCAGCCCCTCCAGGTATGGTAGGCAGTACTTC
>TRBV18|16|.|.|TRBJ1-1
CASSPPGGGARTEAFF
TGTGCCAGCTCACCTCCCGGCGGAGGGGCGAGGACTGAAGCTTTCTTT
>TRBV19|14|.|.|TRBJ2-7
CASKFRDEAYEQYF
TGTGCCAGTAAATTTCGGGACGAAGCCTACGAGCAGTACTTC
>TRBV6-1|18|TRBD1|.|TRBJ1-5
CASSEKRTGTYSNQPQHF
TGTGCCAGCAGTGAAAAGAGGACAGGAACTTATAGCAATCAGCCCCAGCATTTT
>TRBV2|15|TRBD2|.|TRBJ2-7
CASSVIAGPSYEQYF
TGTGCCAGCAGTGTAATAGCGGGGCCCTCCTACGAGCAGTACTTC